These T cell receptor beta chains were read from a single sample in a study of blood T cells in healthy people across ages. Each CDR3 protein is one row after TCRdb ran MiXCR on the 5' RACE reads. The sample holds approximately 900,000 distinct CDR3 sequences, about 48% seen once. The sequencing input was blood. These receptors all come from a man aged 25-40 years in good health. Both conserved end residues are part of each CDR3. Fields, in order: D gene, clone size, J gene, V gene, CDR3 protein, CDR3 DNA. D genes are given only for firm matches. For some rows the clone size is stated as once, few or many, or as a class when expanded; others skip it.

D: TRBD2
size: -
J: TRBJ2-3
V: TRBV20-1
CDR3: CSAPQASGGSTDTQYF
DNA: TGCAGTGCCCCGCAGGCTAGCGGGGGTAGCACAGATACGCAGTATTTT

D: -
size: -
J: TRBJ2-7
V: TRBV25-1
CDR3: CASRPSPGSSYEQYF
DNA: TGTGCCAGCAGACCCAGCCCCGGGAGCTCCTACGAGCAGTACTTC

D: -
size: few
J: TRBJ2-4
V: TRBV29-1
CDR3: CSVLPWAKNIQYF
DNA: TGCAGCGTTCTACCATGGGCCAAAAACATTCAGTACTTC

D: -
size: -
J: TRBJ2-5
V: TRBV20-1
CDR3: CSARGHPQETQYF
DNA: TGCAGTGCTAGGGGACATCCACAAGAGACCCAGTACTTC

D: -
size: -
J: TRBJ2-5
V: TRBV20-1
CDR3: CSARDRARGGTQYF
DNA: TGCAGTGCTAGAGACAGGGCAAGGGGAGGGACCCAGTACTTC

D: -
size: once
J: TRBJ1-4
V: TRBV7-2
CDR3: CASSQNRVGEKLFF
DNA: TGTGCCAGCAGCCAGAACAGGGTTGGCGAAAAACTGTTTTTT

D: -
size: -
J: TRBJ2-1
V: TRBV7-2
CDR3: CASSPAEGYEQFF
DNA: TGTGCCAGCAGCCCGGCTGAGGGTTATGAGCAGTTCTTC

D: -
size: -
J: TRBJ2-7
V: TRBV21-1
CDR3: CASSKEGFFDRDAYEQYF
DNA: TGTGCCAGCAGCAAAGAAGGGTTTTTCGACAGGGATGCCTACGAGCAGTACTTC

D: -
size: few
J: TRBJ2-1
V: TRBV6-6
CDR3: CASRQRDGSTYNEQFF
DNA: TGTGCCAGCAGACAGAGGGACGGCTCAACCTACAATGAGCAGTTCTTC

D: -
size: many
J: TRBJ2-3
V: TRBV4-2
CDR3: CASSQGITLNRADTQYF
DNA: TGTGCCAGCAGCCAAGGCATAACTCTTAATAGGGCAGATACGCAGTATTTT

D: TRBD1
size: -
J: TRBJ2-1
V: TRBV7-2
CDR3: CACSRDRGLSEQFF
DNA: TGTGCCTGCAGCCGGGACAGGGGCTTGAGTGAGCAGTTCTTC

D: -
size: -
J: TRBJ1-1
V: TRBV20-1
CDR3: CSASSDSGAFF
DNA: TGCAGTGCTAGCTCAGACAGTGGAGCTTTCTTT

D: -
size: -
J: TRBJ2-3
V: TRBV18
CDR3: CASSPRGGTGTDTQYF
DNA: TGTGCCAGCTCACCTAGAGGGGGAACTGGCACAGATACGCAGTATTTT

D: -
size: few
J: TRBJ2-5
V: TRBV12-3/TRBV12-4
CDR3: CASNRRDTQETQYF
DNA: TGTGCCAGCAACCGCCGAGACACCCAAGAGACCCAGTACTTC

D: -
size: -
J: TRBJ1-2
V: TRBV29-1
CDR3: CSATPSYGYTF
DNA: TGCAGCGCCACGCCCAGCTATGGCTACACCTTC

D: TRBD2
size: -
J: TRBJ2-7
V: TRBV5-1
CDR3: CASSPYSGTAYEQYF
DNA: TGCGCCAGCAGCCCCTACAGCGGGACGGCCTACGAGCAGTACTTC

D: -
size: few
J: TRBJ1-5
V: TRBV7-2
CDR3: CASSVVENQPQHF
DNA: TGTGCCAGCAGCGTCGTCGAGAATCAGCCCCAGCATTTT

D: TRBD1
size: few
J: TRBJ2-1
V: TRBV6-1
CDR3: CASSKGTGGTYNEQFF
DNA: TGTGCCAGCAGTAAAGGGACAGGGGGGACCTACAATGAGCAGTTCTTC

D: TRBD1
size: -
J: TRBJ2-7
V: TRBV29-1
CDR3: CSVRTGKSYEQYF
DNA: TGCAGCGTGAGGACAGGGAAATCCTACGAGCAGTACTTC

D: -
size: -
J: TRBJ2-2
V: TRBV6-5
CDR3: CASSFEPGTGELFF
DNA: TGTGCCAGCAGTTTTGAACCGGGCACCGGGGAGCTGTTTTTT

D: -
size: -
J: TRBJ1-1
V: TRBV6-6
CDR3: CASSYFRDTVNTEAFF
DNA: TGTGCCAGCAGTTACTTCCGGGACACAGTGAACACTGAAGCTTTCTTT

D: TRBD1
size: few
J: TRBJ2-7
V: TRBV10-3
CDR3: CAIRGQGSLEQYF
DNA: TGTGCCATCAGAGGACAGGGATCTCTCGAGCAGTACTTC

D: -
size: -
J: TRBJ1-2
V: TRBV12-3/TRBV12-4
CDR3: CATREQPFYGYTF
DNA: TGTGCCACGAGGGAGCAGCCGTTCTATGGCTACACCTTC

D: TRBD1
size: -
J: TRBJ2-1
V: TRBV6-2/TRBV6-3
CDR3: CASKSAGTGNNEQFF
DNA: TGTGCCAGCAAAAGTGCCGGGACAGGGAACAATGAGCAGTTCTTC

D: -
size: -
J: TRBJ1-1
V: TRBV14
CDR3: CASSPLISVTEAFF
DNA: TGTGCCAGCAGCCCCCTAATTTCAGTGACTGAAGCTTTCTTT

D: -
size: -
J: TRBJ2-1
V: TRBV24-1
CDR3: CATSDPGHYNEQFF
DNA: TGTGCCACCAGTGATCCAGGGCACTACAATGAGCAGTTCTTC

D: TRBD2
size: few
J: TRBJ2-5
V: TRBV6-2/TRBV6-3
CDR3: CASSQAGGMKTQYF
DNA: TGTGCCAGCAGCCAAGCGGGGGGGATGAAGACCCAGTACTTC

D: -
size: few
J: TRBJ2-4
V: TRBV5-5
CDR3: CASSLGPTVDAKNIQYF
DNA: TGTGCCAGCAGCTTAGGGCCGACAGTTGATGCCAAAAACATTCAGTACTTC

D: -
size: -
J: TRBJ2-1
V: TRBV20-1
CDR3: CSAREPNEQFF
DNA: TGCAGTGCTAGAGAACCCAATGAGCAGTTCTTC

D: -
size: -
J: TRBJ2-7
V: TRBV7-9
CDR3: CASSLQIGAGGPQYF
DNA: TGTGCCAGCAGCTTACAGATTGGCGCAGGGGGGCCGCAGTACTTC

D: TRBD2
size: -
J: TRBJ2-2
V: TRBV20-1
CDR3: CSASSGGGANGELFF
DNA: TGCAGTGCTAGTAGCGGGGGGGGCGCCAACGGGGAGCTGTTTTTT

D: -
size: -
J: TRBJ1-1
V: TRBV28
CDR3: CASPPPRRHLNTEAFF
DNA: TGTGCCAGCCCTCCCCCCCGTAGACACCTGAACACTGAAGCTTTCTTT

D: -
size: few
J: TRBJ1-2
V: TRBV12-3/TRBV12-4
CDR3: CASRSQASAYGYTF
DNA: TGTGCCAGCAGGTCCCAGGCCTCGGCTTATGGCTACACCTTC

D: TRBD2
size: few
J: TRBJ2-4
V: TRBV18
CDR3: CASSPSGTKNIQYF
DNA: TGTGCCAGCTCACCGAGCGGGACCAAAAACATTCAGTACTTC

D: -
size: few
J: TRBJ2-5
V: TRBV6-2/TRBV6-3
CDR3: CASSGLGTQETQYF
DNA: TGTGCCAGCAGTGGACTAGGGACACAAGAGACCCAGTACTTC

D: -
size: few
J: TRBJ1-4
V: TRBV7-9
CDR3: CASRPGGPRNEKLFF
DNA: TGTGCCAGCCGACCGGGGGGCCCGCGAAATGAAAAACTGTTTTTT

D: TRBD1
size: few
J: TRBJ2-5
V: TRBV5-1
CDR3: CASSLRGQGQETQYF
DNA: TGCGCCAGCAGCTTGAGGGGACAGGGCCAAGAGACCCAGTACTTC

D: -
size: -
J: TRBJ2-3
V: TRBV3-1
CDR3: CASSPDRGGTQYF
DNA: TGTGCCAGCAGCCCCGACAGGGGAGGGACGCAGTATTTT

D: TRBD2
size: -
J: TRBJ2-6
V: TRBV28
CDR3: CASRPWTSGGISGANVLTF
DNA: TGTGCCAGCAGACCCTGGACTAGCGGGGGAATATCTGGGGCCAACGTCCTGACTTTC

D: -
size: few
J: TRBJ2-1
V: TRBV12-3/TRBV12-4
CDR3: CASSLSVGGSKNEQFF
DNA: TGTGCCAGCAGTTTGTCTGTAGGGGGAAGTAAGAATGAGCAGTTCTTC

D: -
size: few
J: TRBJ2-7
V: TRBV21-1
CDR3: CASSNPDRSYEQYF
DNA: TGTGCCAGCAGCAACCCGGACAGGTCCTACGAGCAGTACTTC

D: -
size: few
J: TRBJ2-7
V: TRBV20-1
CDR3: CSARDEVSYEQYF
DNA: TGCAGTGCTAGAGATGAGGTTTCCTACGAGCAGTACTTC

D: -
size: few
J: TRBJ1-1
V: TRBV12-3/TRBV12-4
CDR3: CASTINPDVPNTEAFF
DNA: TGTGCCAGCACCATAAATCCGGACGTACCGAACACTGAAGCTTTCTTT

D: TRBD1
size: -
J: TRBJ2-7
V: TRBV6-5
CDR3: CASSSDRAKYFYEQYF
DNA: TGTGCCAGCAGTTCCGACAGGGCGAAGTATTTCTACGAGCAGTACTTC

D: -
size: few
J: TRBJ2-7
V: TRBV20-1
CDR3: CSASVGSNTYEQYF
DNA: TGCAGTGCTAGCGTGGGCAGCAATACCTACGAGCAGTACTTC

D: TRBD1
size: -
J: TRBJ2-3
V: TRBV3-1
CDR3: CASSRGQVTDTQYF
DNA: TGTGCCAGCAGCCGAGGACAGGTCACAGATACGCAGTATTTT

D: TRBD1
size: -
J: TRBJ1-4
V: TRBV14
CDR3: CASSPLRDSNEKLFF
DNA: TGTGCCAGCAGCCCCCTGAGGGACAGTAATGAAAAACTGTTTTTT

D: -
size: -
J: TRBJ2-7
V: TRBV5-1
CDR3: CASSSNDEEYEQYF
DNA: TGCGCCAGCAGCTCCAACGATGAAGAGTACGAGCAGTACTTC

D: TRBD2
size: -
J: TRBJ2-7
V: TRBV10-3
CDR3: CATHGTSGSYEQYF
DNA: TGTGCCACCCATGGAACTAGCGGATCCTACGAGCAGTACTTC

D: -
size: -
J: TRBJ1-6
V: TRBV11-2
CDR3: CASSSQTAQGSPLHF
DNA: TGTGCCAGCAGCTCCCAGACAGCCCAAGGCTCACCCCTCCACTTT

D: TRBD1
size: -
J: TRBJ1-6
V: TRBV7-2
CDR3: CASSFYPQGHNNSPLHF
DNA: TGTGCCAGCAGCTTCTACCCACAGGGGCATAATAATTCACCCCTCCACTTT

D: TRBD1
size: few
J: TRBJ2-1
V: TRBV20-1
CDR3: CSARDTGTGGNEQFF
DNA: TGCAGTGCTAGAGATACTGGGACAGGGGGCAATGAGCAGTTCTTC

D: -
size: -
J: TRBJ1-4
V: TRBV12-3/TRBV12-4
CDR3: CACSLVTGRQEKLFF
DNA: TGTGCCTGCAGTTTAGTCACGGGGCGGCAGGAAAAACTGTTTTTT

D: TRBD2
size: -
J: TRBJ2-4
V: TRBV20-1
CDR3: CSAHPGLASLSAKNIQYF
DNA: TGCAGTGCTCACCCCGGACTAGCGTCCTTGTCAGCCAAAAACATTCAGTACTTC

D: TRBD1
size: -
J: TRBJ1-6
V: TRBV6-4
CDR3: CASSETDRGDSPLHF
DNA: TGTGCCAGTAGTGAGACGGACAGGGGAGATTCACCCCTCCACTTT

D: -
size: -
J: TRBJ2-5
V: TRBV2
CDR3: CASSEDRKETQYF
DNA: TGTGCCAGCAGTGAAGACAGAAAAGAGACCCAGTACTTC

D: -
size: -
J: TRBJ2-3
V: TRBV6-4
CDR3: CASSDRTGVGTDTQYF
DNA: TGTGCCAGCAGTGACCGAACGGGGGTAGGGACAGATACGCAGTATTTT